This TCR beta chain was sequenced in a study of beta chain features in type 1 diabetes. For the study at large: Patient and healthy donor groups were alike in age, gender and cell yields. Points from the study as a whole: Within the patient group, naive, central memory and Treg TCRB repertoires appeared more similar to each other than within healthy donors.

This clone was observed a few times. What it binds is unknown. The sequenced template was cDNA made from the entire isolated RNA. Regulatory, naive and central memory T cell samples averaged around 3.5 million reads. The table came from immunoSEQ multiplex PCR; TCRdb's copy has only in-frame clones and leaves some out. The sample contains approximately 250,000 clones, about 9.3% of which appear only once. CD4+ cells of the naive, central memory, regulatory and stem cell-like memory types were sorted via CD45RO/CCR7/CD25/CD127/CD95/CD27. CDR1 is SGHDN and CDR2 is FVKESK in the germline V gene. CDR3 length: 12 amino acids. Trimming took off 3 bases at V and 0 bases at J, with 3 bases between the two ends.

Sequenced: naive CD4+ T cells from blood. This chain connects TRBV14 to TRBJ2-7; no firm D call. This TCR was sampled from a woman aged 18 to 35 in good health. CDR3 nucleotide sequence: TGTGCCAGCAGCCACGTCTCCTACGAGCAGTACTTC. Its translation: CASSHVSYEQYF.